Sequencing of this T cell receptor (beta chain) was carried out in a study of vaccination and CD4 T cells after COVID-19. Study-level information: Post-COVID draws followed diagnosis by a median 101 days (range 35 to 161).

Sequenced with the Oncomine TCR Beta short-read assay was DNA taken from cultured CD4+ T cells. CD4+ T cells were cultured, and genomic DNA was extracted from them. TCRdb used MiXCR to reprocess the PCR reads, holding one entry per CDR3 protein. The sample has more than 20,000 distinct CDR3 sequences; more than 35% are singletons. Documented treatment: roughly ten-day PBMC culture with coronavirus spike peptide pools or control peptides (ViraFEST assay). TCR sequencing followed the expansion of antigen-specific T cells with peptide pools in ViraFEST. Fresh replacement IL-2 medium substituted for half the medium on days 3 and 7. Turning to this clonotype: Antigen specificity is unknown.

This CDR3 contains 13 residues. Trimming pared 0 bases from V and 9 bases from J, leaving 10 bases between. Germline V CDR1 and CDR2: SGHTA, FQGNSA. Sequenced sample: CD4+ T cells from blood, cultured in vitro. This TCR was recovered from a human donor who had recovered from COVID-19. This chain connects TRBV7-2 to TRBJ2-3; D gene uncertain. Written as DNA, the CDR3 is TGTGCCAGCAGCTTAGCGGAGCAGGTGACGCAGTATTTT. Its translation: CASSLAEQVTQYF.